The clone carrying this T cell receptor beta chain is deemed large (0.1 to 1%). The sample is drawn from a study of patients and donors after allogeneic stem cell transplantation. MiXCR, applied by TCRdb to the RT-PCR reads, yields one record per CDR3 protein. There are about 90,000 distinct CDR3 sequences in the sample; roughly 52% occur only once, and roughly three fifths lies in the top ten. The CDR3 contains 15 residues. The germline CDR1 and CDR2 sequences are SGHAT and FQNNGV. V lost 8 bases, J lost 8 bases, and 24 bases lay in between. The V and J genes are TRBV11-2 and TRBJ1-1, with D uncertain. The sequence came from a human donor who was either an allogeneic HSCT recipient or a stem cell or donor lymphocyte infusion donor (not recorded which). It is not recorded whose cells these are; they may come from a transplant donor. Specimen: blood, either unsorted or a sorted T cell fraction (not recorded which). DNA for the CDR3: TGTGCCAGCGATCCCTTTTATGTGGGGAACGAGGAAGCTTTCTTT. This codes for CASDPFYVGNEEAFF.